This record looks at one T cell receptor beta chain sequence and its context. Its target is not known. The beta constant-region primer was an equimolar mix of two oligonucleotides covering TRBC1 and TRBC2. Nested alpha and beta constant-region primers with the SP2 primer drove four PCR rounds on ligated cDNA. Ligation attached a single-stranded oligonucleotide with a 12-nucleotide UMI and the SP2 primer to the cDNA 3' end. From the UMI-ligation and nested PCR reads, TCRdb called clonotypes with MiXCR, one entry per CDR3 protein. The sample includes some 30,000 distinct CDR3 sequences, approximately 18% seen only once; the top ten take 3.4%. The entry originates in a study of naive and memory T cell subsets. Overall study results and limits: Gini index rose across naive, CM, EM and EMRA in CD4 and CD8.

The TCR comes from a human donor in good health. Sequencing was performed on effector memory CD4+ T cells from blood. As for subset: effector memory, CD45RA- CD27-.

CDR3 nucleotides: TGTGCCAGCAGGCCTCCCGGGCTCGCCAAGGAGCAGTACTTC. Amino acids: CASRPPGLAKEQYF. The chain joins TRBV28 to TRBJ2-7; D uncertain. CDR3 length: 14 amino acids. V shed 6 bases and J shed 7 bases, with 19 bases lying between them. Germline lookup yields CDR1 MDHEN and CDR2 SYDVKM.